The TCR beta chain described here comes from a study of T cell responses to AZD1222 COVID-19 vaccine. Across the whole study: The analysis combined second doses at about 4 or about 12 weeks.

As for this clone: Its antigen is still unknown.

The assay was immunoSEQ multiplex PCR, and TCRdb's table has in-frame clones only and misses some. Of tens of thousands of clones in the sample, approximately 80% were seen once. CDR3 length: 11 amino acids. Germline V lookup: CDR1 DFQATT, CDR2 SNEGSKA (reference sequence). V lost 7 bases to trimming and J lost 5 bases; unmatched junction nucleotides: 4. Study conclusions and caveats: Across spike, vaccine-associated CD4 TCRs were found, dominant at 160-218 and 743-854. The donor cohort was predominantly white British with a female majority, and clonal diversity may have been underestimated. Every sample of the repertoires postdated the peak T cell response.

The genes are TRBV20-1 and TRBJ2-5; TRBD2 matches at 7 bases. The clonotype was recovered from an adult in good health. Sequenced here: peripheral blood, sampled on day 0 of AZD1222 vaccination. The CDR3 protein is CSVAGDETQYF. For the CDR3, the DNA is TGCAGTGTTGCGGGGGATGAGACCCAGTACTTC.